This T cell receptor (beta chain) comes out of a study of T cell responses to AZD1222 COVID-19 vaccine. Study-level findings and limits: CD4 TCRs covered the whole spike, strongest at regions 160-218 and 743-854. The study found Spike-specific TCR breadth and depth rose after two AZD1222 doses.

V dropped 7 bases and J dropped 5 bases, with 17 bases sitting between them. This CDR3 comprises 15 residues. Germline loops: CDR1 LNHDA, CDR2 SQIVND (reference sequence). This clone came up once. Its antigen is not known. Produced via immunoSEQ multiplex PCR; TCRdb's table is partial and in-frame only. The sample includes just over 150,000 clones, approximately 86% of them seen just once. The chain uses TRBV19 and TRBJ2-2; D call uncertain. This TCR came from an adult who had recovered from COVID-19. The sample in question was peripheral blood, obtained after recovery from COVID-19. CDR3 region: CASNPNGLKTGELFF. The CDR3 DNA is TGTGCCAGTAACCCGAACGGGCTCAAAACCGGGGAGCTGTTTTTT. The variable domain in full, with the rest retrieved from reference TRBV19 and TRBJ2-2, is DGGITQSPKYLFRKEGQNVTLSCEQNLNHDAMYWYRQDPGQGLRLIYYSQIVNDFQKGDIAEGYSVSREKKESFPLTVTSAQKNPTAFYLCASNPNGLKTGELFFGEGSRLTVL.